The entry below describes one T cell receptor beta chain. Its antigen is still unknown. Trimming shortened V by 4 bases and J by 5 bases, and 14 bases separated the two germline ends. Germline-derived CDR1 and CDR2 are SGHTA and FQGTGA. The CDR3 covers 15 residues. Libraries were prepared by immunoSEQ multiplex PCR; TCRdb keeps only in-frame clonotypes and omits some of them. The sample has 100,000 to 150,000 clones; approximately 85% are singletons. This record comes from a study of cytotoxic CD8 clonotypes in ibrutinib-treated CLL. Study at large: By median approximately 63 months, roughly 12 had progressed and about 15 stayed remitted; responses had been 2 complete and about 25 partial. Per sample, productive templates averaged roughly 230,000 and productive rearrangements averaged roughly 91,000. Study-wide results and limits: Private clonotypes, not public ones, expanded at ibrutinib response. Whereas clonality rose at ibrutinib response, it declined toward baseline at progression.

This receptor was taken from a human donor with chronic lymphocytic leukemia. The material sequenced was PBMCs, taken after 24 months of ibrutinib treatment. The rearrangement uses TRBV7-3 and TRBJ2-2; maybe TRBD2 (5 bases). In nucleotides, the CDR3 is TGTGCCAGCAGCTCACGGGGAGTCGGGACCGGGGAGCTGTTTTTT. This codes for CASSSRGVGTGELFF. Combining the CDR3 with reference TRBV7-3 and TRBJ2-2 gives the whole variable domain GAGVSQTPSNKVTEKGKYVELRCDPISGHTALYWYRQSLGQGPEFLIYFQGTGAADDSGLPNDRFFAVRPEGSVSTLKIQRTERGDSAVYLCASSSRGVGTGELFFGEGSRLTVL.